This TCR beta chain appears in the sequencing data of a study of T cell repertoires in cytomegalovirus infection. Broader study findings: There were HLA-C-restricted CMV-specific TCR beta clonotypes dominating the ex vivo response.

This clonotype was seen ten or more times. No antigen is known for it. V was clipped by 3 bases and J by 6 bases; unmatched bases: 9. Looked up from germline, CDR1 is MDHEN and CDR2 is SYDVKM. The CDR3 has 16 amino acids. Using its own MiXCR run on the reads, TCRdb lists one record per CDR3 protein. The repertoire holds almost 500,000 distinct CDR3 sequences, roughly 12% seen once, with roughly a tenth in the top ten. V is TRBV28 and J is TRBJ1-5; 9 positions agree with TRBD1. This sequence was found in a human donor in good health (CMV status not recorded). Some clones in this sample may be carry-over from other donors' samples. The sequenced material came from PBMCs. CDR3 loop: CASSFGMGQGSQPQHF. Here the CDR3 DNA reads TGTGCCAGCAGTTTTGGTATGGGACAGGGCTCTCAGCCCCAGCATTTT.